Listed below are T cell receptor beta chains from one sample, sequenced in a study of T cell responses to AZD1222 COVID-19 vaccine. Only in-frame clones appear in the TCRdb table, and some are missing; sequencing was by immunoSEQ multiplex PCR. This table holds about 120,000 clones, about 89% found once. This material consisted of peripheral blood, taken on day 0 of AZD1222 vaccination. These receptors all come from an adult in good health. CDR3s include the opening cysteine and the closing phenylalanine or tryptophan. Each record gives: V gene, clone size, D gene, J gene, CDR3 protein, CDR3 DNA. A D gene is named only where the DNA matches it firmly. For some rows the clone size is stated as once, few or many, or as a class when expanded; others skip it.

>TRBV2|-|TRBD1|TRBJ1-2
CASSPPDRNGYTF
TGTGCCAGCAGTCCCCCGGACAGGAACGGCTACACCTTC
>TRBV27|-|-|TRBJ2-5
CASSPSRGRQETQYF
TGTGCCAGCAGTCCCTCGAGGGGTCGGCAAGAGACCCAGTACTTC
>TRBV6-5|-|-|TRBJ1-4
CASSYSSLEKLFF
TGTGCCAGCAGTTACTCGAGTCTCGAAAAACTGTTTTTT
>TRBV19|-|TRBD2|TRBJ2-7
CASSIASGSSYEQYF
TGTGCCAGTAGTATAGCTAGCGGGAGCTCCTACGAGCAGTACTTC
>TRBV19|once|-|TRBJ1-5
CASSVGAPLVQPQHF
TGTGCCAGTAGTGTGGGGGCCCCGCTGGTTCAGCCCCAGCATTTT
>TRBV5-1|-|-|TRBJ1-2
CASSPGQGVGGGYTF
TGCGCCAGCAGCCCGGGCCAGGGAGTCGGAGGTGGCTACACCTTC
>TRBV11-3|-|-|TRBJ1-4
CASSAPGEEKLFF
TGTGCCAGCAGCGCCCCGGGGGAGGAAAAACTGTTTTTT
>TRBV30|-|-|TRBJ2-7
CAWMSDSYEQYF
TGTGCCTGGATGTCCGACTCCTACGAGCAGTACTTC
>TRBV3-1/TRBV3-2|-|TRBD2|TRBJ2-3
CASSQPSGKADTQYF
TGTGCCAGCAGCCAACCTAGCGGGAAGGCAGATACGCAGTATTTT
>TRBV6-5|once|-|TRBJ2-1
CASSYSSGGTEQFF
TGTGCCAGCAGTTACTCCTCCGGGGGAACGGAGCAGTTCTTC
>TRBV5-1|-|-|TRBJ1-3
CASSLAGTYGNTIYF
TGCGCCAGCAGCTTGGCCGGCACCTATGGAAACACCATATATTTT
>TRBV4-1|-|-|TRBJ2-7
CASSQDASEQYF
TGCGCCAGCAGCCAAGATGCGTCCGAGCAGTACTTC
>TRBV28|-|TRBD1|TRBJ1-5
CASSRQGGGQPQHF
TGTGCCAGCAGTCGACAGGGAGGCGGTCAGCCCCAGCATTTT
>TRBV11-2|-|-|TRBJ2-3
CASRLGDTQYF
TGTGCCAGCAGATTAGGAGATACGCAGTATTTT
>TRBV30|-|-|TRBJ1-6
CAWITGINSPLHF
TGTGCCTGGATAACGGGAATCAATTCACCCCTCCACTTT
>TRBV30|-|-|TRBJ1-1
CAWCRMNTEAFF
TGTGCCTGGTGTAGAATGAACACTGAAGCTTTCTTT
>TRBV6-5|-|-|TRBJ1-1
CASRKQGLNTEAFF
TGTGCCAGCAGGAAACAGGGACTGAACACTGAAGCTTTCTTT